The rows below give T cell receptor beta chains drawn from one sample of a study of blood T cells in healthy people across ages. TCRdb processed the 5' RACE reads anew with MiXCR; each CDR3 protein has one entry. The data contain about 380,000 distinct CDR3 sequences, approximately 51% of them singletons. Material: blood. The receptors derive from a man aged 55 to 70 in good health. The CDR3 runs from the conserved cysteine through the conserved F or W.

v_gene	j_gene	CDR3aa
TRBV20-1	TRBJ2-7	CSQGDYEQYF
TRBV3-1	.	CASSQAAAMVGETQYF
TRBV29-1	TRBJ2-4	CSVVRGPKNIPYF
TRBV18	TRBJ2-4	CASSPPVTTGESNIQYF
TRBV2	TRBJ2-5	CASGLARGGETQYF
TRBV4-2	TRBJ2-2	CASSRPAAGGTGELFF
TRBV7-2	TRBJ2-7	CASSRGRGTSYEQYF
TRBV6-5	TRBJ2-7	CAGARDRLSEQYF
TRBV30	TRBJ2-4	CAWNRENIQYF
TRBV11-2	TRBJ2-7	CASSLMTGVSYEQYF
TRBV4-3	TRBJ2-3	CASSQNLAGTDTQYF
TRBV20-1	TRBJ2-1	CSARAGAVSSPNEQFF
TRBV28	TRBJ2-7	CASSSKATGGRGEQYF
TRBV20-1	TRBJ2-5	CSAIGTIKRTQYF
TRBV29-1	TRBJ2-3	CSVVEWASGTDTQYF
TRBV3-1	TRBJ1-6	CASSFRDRGHSPLHF
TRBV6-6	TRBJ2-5	CATQGDREWTQYF
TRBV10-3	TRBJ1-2	CAISESVRGQGKGYTF
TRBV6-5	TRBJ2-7	CASSTPGQIYEQYF
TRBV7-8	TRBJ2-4	CASSLGLAGGRLAKNIQYF
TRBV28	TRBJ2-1	CASIAGDSYNEQFF
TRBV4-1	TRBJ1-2	CASSQVPPSYGYTF
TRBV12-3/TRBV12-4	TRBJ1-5	CASTDNYSNQPQHF
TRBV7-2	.	CASSPGTVEQYF
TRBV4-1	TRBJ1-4	CASSQLRGTTNEKLFF
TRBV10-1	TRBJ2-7	CASSEGVGRQPSYEQYF
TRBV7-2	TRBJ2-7	CASSNRGGSASYEQYF
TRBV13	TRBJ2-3	CASSPPGGVTDTQYF
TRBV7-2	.	CASSDPGGVETQYF
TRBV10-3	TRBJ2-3	CAISDSRLTPDTQYF
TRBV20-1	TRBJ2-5	CSALERQRETQYF
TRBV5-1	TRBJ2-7	CASRSNSYEQYF
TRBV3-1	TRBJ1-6	CASSHKRNSPLHF
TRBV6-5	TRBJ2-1	CASSYSVGEVYNEQFF
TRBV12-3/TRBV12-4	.	CASSSSRDRLYEQYF
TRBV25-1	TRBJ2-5	CATQGTSGIQETQYF
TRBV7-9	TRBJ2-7	CASSPGDRGYEQYF
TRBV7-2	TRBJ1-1	CASSFQDLTEAFF
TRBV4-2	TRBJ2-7	CASSHRTANPYEQYF
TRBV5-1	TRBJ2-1	CAGHAGDRYNEQFF
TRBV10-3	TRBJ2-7	CAIRGTGAIYEQYF
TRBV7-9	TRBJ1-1	CASSPDPDTEAFF
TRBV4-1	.	CASSQPRDRKYEQYF
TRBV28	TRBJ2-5	CASSTTLGETQYF
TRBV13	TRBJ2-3	CASSLGEGTDTQYF
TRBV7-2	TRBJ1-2	CASSSVAGTEANYGYTF
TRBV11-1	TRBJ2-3	CASSLTEGTDTQYF
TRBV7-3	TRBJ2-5	CASNRRLGNNEQYF
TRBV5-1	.	CASSQDGSSYNEQYF
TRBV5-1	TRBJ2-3	CASSGKGMRTDTQYF
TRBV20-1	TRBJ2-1	CSARAHSGGAYNEQFF
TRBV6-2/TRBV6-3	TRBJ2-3	CASSRQAGPTQYF
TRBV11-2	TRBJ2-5	CASSLDFSGGRETQYF
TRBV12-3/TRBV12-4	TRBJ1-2	CASTADGDPGGYTF
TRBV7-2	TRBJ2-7	CATSEGGYEQYF
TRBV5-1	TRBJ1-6	CASSSAETGRSNSPLHF
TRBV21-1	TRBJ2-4	CASSRPGTGDLIAKNIQYF
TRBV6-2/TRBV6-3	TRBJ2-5	CASSYPIETLETQYF
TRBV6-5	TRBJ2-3	CASSYYGPGTDTQYF